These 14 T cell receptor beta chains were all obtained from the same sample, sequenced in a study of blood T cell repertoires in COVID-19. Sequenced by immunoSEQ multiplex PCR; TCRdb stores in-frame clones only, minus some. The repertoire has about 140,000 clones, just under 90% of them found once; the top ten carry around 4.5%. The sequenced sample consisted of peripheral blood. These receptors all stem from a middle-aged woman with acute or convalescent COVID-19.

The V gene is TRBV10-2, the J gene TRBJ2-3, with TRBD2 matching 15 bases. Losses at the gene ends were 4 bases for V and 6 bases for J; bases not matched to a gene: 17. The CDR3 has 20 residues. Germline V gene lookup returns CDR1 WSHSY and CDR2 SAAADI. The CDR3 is CASSALPGLAGGRVVDTQYF. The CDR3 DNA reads TGCGCCAGCAGTGCCCTCCCGGGACTAGCGGGGGGAAGGGTTGTGGATACGCAGTATTTT.

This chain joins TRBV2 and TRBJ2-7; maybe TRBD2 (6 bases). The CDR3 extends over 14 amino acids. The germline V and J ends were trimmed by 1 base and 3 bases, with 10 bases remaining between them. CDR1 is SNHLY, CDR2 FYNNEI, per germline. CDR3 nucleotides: TGTGCCAGCAGTGAAGGGCGGGACCTCTACGAGCAGTACTTC. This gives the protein CASSEGRDLYEQYF. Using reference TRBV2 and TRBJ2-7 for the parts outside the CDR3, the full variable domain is EPEVTQTPSHQVTQMGQEVILRCVPISNHLYFYWYRQILGQKVEFLVSFYNNEISEKSEIFDDQFSVERPDGSNFTLKIRSTKLEDSAMYFCASSEGRDLYEQYFGPGTRLTVT.

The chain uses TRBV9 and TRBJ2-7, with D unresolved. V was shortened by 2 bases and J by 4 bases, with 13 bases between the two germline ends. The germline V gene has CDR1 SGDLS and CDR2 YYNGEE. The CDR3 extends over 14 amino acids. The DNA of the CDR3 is TGTGCCAGCAGCGTCAGCAGCGACCCTTACGAGCAGTACTTC. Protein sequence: CASSVSSDPYEQYF.

Written as DNA, the CDR3 is TGCAGCGCCTGGGGAGAGGGAGACTATGGCTACACCTTC. Residues: CSAWGEGDYGYTF. V usage is TRBV29-1 and J usage is TRBJ1-2, with D hard to call. Germline CDR1 reads SQVTM; CDR2 reads ANQGSEA. The V end lost 7 bases, the J end lost 3 bases, and 15 bases lay between the germline ends. The CDR3 has 13 residues.

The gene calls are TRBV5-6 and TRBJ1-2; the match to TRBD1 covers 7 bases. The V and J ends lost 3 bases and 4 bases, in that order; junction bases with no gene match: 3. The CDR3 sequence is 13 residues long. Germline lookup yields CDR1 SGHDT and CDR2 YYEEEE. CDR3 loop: CASSSDRFYGYTF. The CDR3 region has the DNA TGTGCCAGCAGCTCGGACAGGTTCTATGGCTACACCTTC.

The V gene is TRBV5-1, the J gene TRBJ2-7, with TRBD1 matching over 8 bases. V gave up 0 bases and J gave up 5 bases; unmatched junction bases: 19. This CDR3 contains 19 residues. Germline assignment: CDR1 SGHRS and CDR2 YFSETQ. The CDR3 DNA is TGCGCCAGCAGCTTGGAGGGGGTTTCGTTCAGGACAGGGATCAACGAGCAGTACTTC. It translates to CASSLEGVSFRTGINEQYF.

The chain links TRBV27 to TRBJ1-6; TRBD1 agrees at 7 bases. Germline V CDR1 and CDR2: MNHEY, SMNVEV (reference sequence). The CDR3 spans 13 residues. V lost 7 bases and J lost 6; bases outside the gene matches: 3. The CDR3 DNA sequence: TGTGCCAGCAAAGGACAGGCTAATTCACCCCTCCACTTT. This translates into CASKGQANSPLHF.

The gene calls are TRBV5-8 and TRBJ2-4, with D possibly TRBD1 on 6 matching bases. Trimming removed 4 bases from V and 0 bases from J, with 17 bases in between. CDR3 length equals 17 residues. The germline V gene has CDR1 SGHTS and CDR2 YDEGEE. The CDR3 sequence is CASSPGAVIEAKNIQYF. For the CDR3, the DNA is TGTGCCAGCAGCCCAGGGGCGGTTATCGAAGCCAAAAACATTCAGTACTTC.

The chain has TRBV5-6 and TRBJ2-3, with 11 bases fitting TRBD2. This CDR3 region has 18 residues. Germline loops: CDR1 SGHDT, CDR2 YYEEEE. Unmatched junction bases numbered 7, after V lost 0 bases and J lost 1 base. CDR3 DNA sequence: TGTGCCAGCAGCTTGGAGATAGCGGGGGGGCTAGGCACAGATACGCAGTATTTT. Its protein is CASSLEIAGGLGTDTQYF.

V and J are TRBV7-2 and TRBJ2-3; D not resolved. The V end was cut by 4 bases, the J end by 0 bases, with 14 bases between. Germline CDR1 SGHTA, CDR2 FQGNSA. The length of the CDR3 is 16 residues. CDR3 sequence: CASSSQPMTSTDTQYF. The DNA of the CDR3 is TGTGCCAGCAGCTCTCAGCCTATGACTAGCACAGATACGCAGTATTTT.

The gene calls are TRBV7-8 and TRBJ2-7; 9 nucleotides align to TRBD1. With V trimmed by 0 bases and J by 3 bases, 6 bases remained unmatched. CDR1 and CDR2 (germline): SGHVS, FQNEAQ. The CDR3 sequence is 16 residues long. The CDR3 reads CASSLAGTGRHYEQYF. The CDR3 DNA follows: TGTGCCAGCAGCTTAGCCGGGACAGGGAGACACTACGAGCAGTACTTC.

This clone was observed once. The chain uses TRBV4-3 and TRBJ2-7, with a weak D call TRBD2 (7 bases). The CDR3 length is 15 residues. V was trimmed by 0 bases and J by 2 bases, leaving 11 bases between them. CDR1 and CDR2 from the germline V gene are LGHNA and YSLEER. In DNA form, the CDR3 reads TGCGCCAGCAGCCAAGATTTAGGGGGGGCCTACGAGCAGTACTTC. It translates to CASSQDLGGAYEQYF.

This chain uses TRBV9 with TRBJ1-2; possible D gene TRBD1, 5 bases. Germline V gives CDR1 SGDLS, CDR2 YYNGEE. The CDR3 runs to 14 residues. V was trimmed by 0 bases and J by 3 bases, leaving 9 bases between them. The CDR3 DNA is TGTGCCAGCAGCGTAGGGGGCGCCGACTATGGCTACACCTTC. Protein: CASSVGGADYGYTF.

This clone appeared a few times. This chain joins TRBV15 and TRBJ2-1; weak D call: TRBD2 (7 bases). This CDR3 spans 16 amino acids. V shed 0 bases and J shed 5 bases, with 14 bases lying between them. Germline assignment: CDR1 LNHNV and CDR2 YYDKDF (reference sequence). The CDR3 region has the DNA TGTGCCACCAGCAGAGATTTTGGCGGGGGCCACAATGAGCAGTTCTTC. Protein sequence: CATSRDFGGGHNEQFF.